This is a list of T cell receptor beta chains from one sample in a study of shared clonotypes between healthy human individuals. Profiled with immunoSEQ multiplex PCR; TCRdb holds only in-frame clones, not every one. The sample contains about 1,800,000 clones, 85% to 95% of which appear only once. Input material: naive CD8+ T cells sorted from blood. The receptors were gathered from a man aged 18 to 29 in good health. CDR3s include the opening cysteine and the closing phenylalanine or tryptophan. The D gene is left open where the match is weak. Expanded clones are given a class, and other clones once, few, many or no size at all.

clone size,J gene,CDR3 length,D gene,V gene,CDR3 protein,CDR3 DNA
NA,TRBJ2-2,13,NA,TRBV27,CASLGYSRGELFF,TGTGCCAGCCTGGGTTACTCGCGAGGGGAGCTGTTTTTT
NA,TRBJ1-5,17,NA,TRBV6-1,CASSDRTVLLSNQPQHF,TGTGCCAGCAGTGATAGGACAGTACTACTTAGCAATCAGCCCCAGCATTTT
NA,TRBJ1-2,13,NA,TRBV10-2,CASRPGTLGGYTF,TGCGCCAGCAGACCCGGGACACTCGGCGGCTACACCTTC
once,TRBJ1-4,11,NA,TRBV9,CASSVGEKLFF,TGTGCCAGCAGCGTGGGTGAAAAACTGTTTTTT
NA,TRBJ2-7,16,TRBD1,TRBV7-9,CASSSPPGQGSYEQYF,TGTGCCAGCAGCTCCCCCCCGGGACAGGGTAGTTACGAGCAGTACTTC
NA,TRBJ2-7,15,TRBD1,TRBV10-2,CASFHLTGGADEQYF,TGCGCCAGCTTCCACCTAACAGGGGGCGCGGACGAGCAGTACTTC
NA,TRBJ2-7,12,NA,TRBV5-1,CASSSMGYEQYF,TGCGCCAGCAGCTCAATGGGATACGAGCAGTACTTC
NA,TRBJ2-3,17,NA,TRBV5-4,CASSLEYGGGSTDTQYF,TGTGCCAGCAGCTTGGAGTACGGCGGAGGGAGCACAGATACGCAGTATTTT
NA,TRBJ2-7,11,NA,TRBV6-5,CASSSGPEQYF,TGTGCCAGCAGTTCAGGGCCCGAGCAGTACTTC
NA,TRBJ2-7,14,NA,TRBV7-9,CASSPKLAPSEQYF,TGTGCCAGCAGCCCAAAACTAGCTCCATCCGAGCAGTACTTC
once,TRBJ2-7,17,NA,TRBV5-6,CASSLWNLGRAAYEQYF,TGTGCCAGCAGCTTGTGGAACCTCGGGCGGGCAGCCTACGAGCAGTACTTC
NA,TRBJ1-1,14,NA,TRBV6-5,CASSPDRMNTEAFF,TGTGCCAGCAGTCCCGACAGAATGAACACTGAAGCTTTCTTT
NA,TRBJ2-7,17,TRBD1,TRBV27,CASSLREGGQGLYEQYF,TGTGCCAGCAGTTTAAGGGAGGGGGGACAGGGGTTATACGAGCAGTACTTC
NA,TRBJ2-7,13,NA,TRBV29-1,CSGYRSQGYEQYF,TGCAGCGGGTACAGGTCTCAGGGCTACGAGCAGTACTTC
NA,TRBJ2-2,16,TRBD2,TRBV5-8,CASSSETSGRTGELFF,TGTGCCAGCAGCTCCGAGACTAGCGGGAGGACCGGGGAGCTGTTTTTT
NA,TRBJ2-7,15,NA,TRBV5-1,CASSLGGVDSYEQYF,TGCGCCAGCAGCTTAGGTGGAGTGGATTCCTACGAGCAGTACTTC
NA,TRBJ2-7,15,TRBD1,TRBV5-8,CASRTTGTGAYEQYF,TGTGCCAGCCGAACGACCGGGACAGGAGCCTACGAGCAGTACTTC
NA,TRBJ1-1,14,NA,TRBV6-5,CASSYALGNTEAFF,TGTGCCAGCAGTTACGCTTTAGGGAACACTGAAGCTTTCTTT
once,TRBJ1-1,14,NA,TRBV27,CASSSPDGNTEAFF,TGTGCCAGCAGTTCCCCGGACGGGAACACTGAAGCTTTCTTT
NA,TRBJ2-7,13,NA,TRBV13,CASSPASDYEQYF,TGTGCCAGCAGCCCCGCTAGTGACTACGAGCAGTACTTC
NA,TRBJ2-2,16,TRBD1,TRBV28,CASSLGGQGFSGELFF,TGTGCCAGCAGTTTGGGGGGACAGGGTTTTTCCGGGGAGCTGTTTTTT
NA,TRBJ2-2,13,NA,TRBV19,CASSIEGFRELFF,TGTGCCAGTAGTATAGAGGGGTTCCGGGAGCTGTTTTTT
NA,TRBJ2-1,13,NA,TRBV30,CACDMRRFGEQFF,TGTGCCTGCGACATGAGACGGTTCGGTGAGCAGTTCTTC
NA,TRBJ2-2,15,TRBD1,TRBV29-1,CSVLWDRGFTGELFF,TGCAGCGTTCTCTGGGACAGGGGGTTCACCGGGGAGCTGTTTTTT
NA,TRBJ1-4,15,NA,TRBV4-2,CASSQRMGGDEKLFF,TGTGCCAGCAGCCAAAGGATGGGGGGCGATGAAAAACTGTTTTTT
NA,TRBJ1-1,11,NA,TRBV27,CASKSNTEAFF,TGTGCCAGCAAGTCGAACACTGAAGCTTTCTTT
NA,TRBJ1-5,17,TRBD1,TRBV6-4,CASSDPSDRDGNQPQHF,TGTGCCAGCAGTGACCCATCGGACAGGGACGGCAATCAGCCCCAGCATTTT